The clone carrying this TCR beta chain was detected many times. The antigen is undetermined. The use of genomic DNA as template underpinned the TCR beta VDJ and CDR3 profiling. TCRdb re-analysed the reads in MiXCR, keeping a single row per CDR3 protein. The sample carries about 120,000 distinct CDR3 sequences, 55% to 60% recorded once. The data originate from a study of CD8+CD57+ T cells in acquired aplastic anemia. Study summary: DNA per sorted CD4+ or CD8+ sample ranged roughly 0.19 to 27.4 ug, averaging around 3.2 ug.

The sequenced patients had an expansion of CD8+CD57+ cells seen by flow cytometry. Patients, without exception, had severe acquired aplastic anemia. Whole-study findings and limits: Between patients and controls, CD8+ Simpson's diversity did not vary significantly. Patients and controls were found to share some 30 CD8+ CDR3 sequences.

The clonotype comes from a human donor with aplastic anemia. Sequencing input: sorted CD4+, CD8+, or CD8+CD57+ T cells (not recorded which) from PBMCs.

Here the CDR3 DNA reads TGTGCCAGCAGTCACGGACAGGGGAATGGCTACACCTTC. It specifies CASSHGQGNGYTF. This chain links TRBV27 with TRBJ1-2, with TRBD1 matching 9 bases. In germline, CDR1 is MNHEY, CDR2 SMNVEV (reference sequence). The CDR3 totals 13 residues. After removal of 5 bases from V and 6 bases from J, the junction contained 4 bases not matched to a gene.